One sample yielded the 14 T cell receptor beta chains listed below, sequenced in a study of blood T cell repertoires in COVID-19 (TCRdb year 2020). Library method: the immunoSEQ multiplex PCR assay. The table comes from immuneACCESS by way of TCRdb, which keeps in-frame sequences with V and J called. Part of the clones is missing from these tables; in studies checked, under half for an unresolved V gene and the rest for unknown reasons. This sample comprises roughly 120,000 clones, roughly 80% of them detected only once. Of the sample, 16% falls within the top ten clones. Input material: peripheral blood. The receptor set was obtained from a woman aged 55-70 years with acute or convalescent COVID-19.

This clone was seen a few times. V gene TRBV2 combines with J gene TRBJ1-5, with 9 bases lining up with TRBD1. The ends lost 8 bases at V and 0 bases at J; junction bases unmatched: 5. The germline V gene encodes CDR1 SNHLY and CDR2 FYNNEI. This CDR3 is 15 amino acids long. The CDR3 protein is CASGQGTNSNQPQHF. The CDR3 bases are TGTGCCAGCGGACAGGGGACTAATAGCAATCAGCCCCAGCATTTT.

The gene calls are TRBV5-3 and TRBJ1-4; tentatively, D is TRBD1 (5 bases). TRBV5-3 is flagged as an ORF with uncertain function. Trimming left V 1 base short and J 5 bases short, with 21 bases between. The CDR3 runs to 18 residues. The CDR3 here is CARSLLGATTHSNEKLFF. In DNA form, the CDR3 reads TGTGCCAGAAGCTTGTTAGGGGCCACCACCCATTCAAATGAAAAACTGTTTTTT.

This clone occurred once. The chain links TRBV4-2 to TRBJ2-7; 10 bases are a match to TRBD1. V lost 4 bases to trimming and J lost 5 bases; unmatched junction nucleotides: 11. CDR1 LGHNA and CDR2 YNFKEQ come from the germline V gene. The CDR3 covers 16 residues. Here the CDR3 DNA reads TGTGCCAGCAGCCCGACGAAAGGGACAGGGGCCGACGAGCAGTACTTC. Protein: CASSPTKGTGADEQYF.

The chain recombines TRBV4-2 with TRBJ1-4, with D uncertain. Germline CDR1 reads LGHNA; CDR2 reads YNFKEQ. V lost 1 base and J lost 2, with 8 bases in between. CDR3 length equals 15 residues. The CDR3 region has the DNA TGTGCCAGCAGCCAAGTTGGAGGGACTAATGAAAAACTGTTTTTT. This encodes CASSQVGGTNEKLFF.

The gene calls are TRBV28 and TRBJ2-3; D is uncertain. The germline gives CDR1 MDHEN, CDR2 SYDVKM. Between the trimmed V and J ends, which lost 5 bases and 2 bases, there was a span of 5 bases. The CDR3 is made up of 12 amino acids. The CDR3 DNA reads as TGTGCCAGCAGTGTAAACACAGATACGCAGTATTTT. Its protein is CASSVNTDTQYF.

The chain has TRBV30 and TRBJ1-6, with 9 positions matching TRBD1. The CDR3 has 13 amino acids. CDR1 and CDR2 from the germline V gene are GTSNPN and SVGIG (reference sequence). Unmatched junction bases numbered 8, after V lost 4 bases and J lost 13 bases. In DNA, the CDR3 is TGTGCCTGGAAGGGGACAGGGCGAACCCCCCTCCACTTT. As protein: CAWKGTGRTPLHF.

The CDR3 loop is CASSELGRVNTEAFF. In DNA, the CDR3 is TGTGCCAGCAGTGAATTGGGCAGGGTGAACACTGAAGCTTTCTTT. The chain has TRBV6-1 and TRBJ1-1, with D tentatively TRBD1 (5 bases). Trimming stripped 2 bases from V and 0 bases from J, with 10 bases between. Germline V gene sequence: CDR1 MNHNS, CDR2 SASEGT. The CDR3 runs to 15 residues.

This clone was seen only once. This rearrangement joins TRBV6-2 or TRBV6-3 to TRBJ1-2; the D gene is possibly TRBD1 (5 bases). Trimming took 5 bases from V and 4 from J, leaving 8 bases between them. The V gene's germline CDR1 is MNHEY and CDR2 SVGEGT. CDR3 length equals 12 residues. The CDR3 DNA is TGTGCCAGCAGTCCCCAGGGCTATGGCTACACCTTC. Its translation is CASSPQGYGYTF.

CDR3 in amino acids: CASSVGQNYGYTF. CDR3 coding DNA: TGCGCCAGCAGCGTGGGACAGAACTATGGCTACACCTTC. V gene TRBV5-1 combines with J gene TRBJ1-2, with 7 positions matching TRBD1. This CDR3 has 13 amino acids. CDR1 is SGHRS, CDR2 YFSETQ, per germline. Germline trimming cut 4 bases from V and 2 bases from J; bases unmatched to any gene: 2.

The rearrangement uses TRBV4-1 and TRBJ2-3; possible D gene TRBD2, 5 bases. Trimming left V 1 base short and J 1 base short, with 9 bases between. CDR1 and CDR2 (germline): MGHRA, YSYEKL. The CDR3 runs 15 residues. CDR3: CASSQVLDRTDTQYF. CDR3 coding DNA: TGCGCCAGCAGCCAAGTACTAGATCGCACAGATACGCAGTATTTT.

The gene calls are TRBV13 and TRBJ1-6; 9 bases are shared with TRBD1. V dropped 4 bases and J dropped 6; count of bases not matched to a gene: 4. Germline CDR1 PRHDT, CDR2 FYEKMQ (reference sequence). This CDR3 spans 15 amino acids. The CDR3 is CASSSPGQGNSPLHF. The CDR3 DNA reads TGTGCCAGCAGCTCGCCGGGACAGGGTAATTCACCCCTCCACTTT.

The J gene is TRBJ2-7, the V gene TRBV18; tentative D call: TRBD1 (7 bases). The V end lost 11 bases, the J end lost 2 bases, and 19 bases lay between the germline ends. CDR3 length: 14 residues. Germline V lookup: CDR1 KGHSH, CDR2 LQKENI. In DNA form, the CDR3 reads TGTGCCTCGACGCGGGACAGCAAAGCCTACGAGCAGTACTTC. Its protein is CASTRDSKAYEQYF. Complete variable domain (other parts from reference TRBV18 and TRBJ2-7): NAGVMQNPRHLVRRRGQEARLRCSPMKGHSHVYWYRQLPEEGLKFMVYLQKENIIDESGMPKERFSAEFPKEGPSILRIQQVVRGDSAAYFCASTRDSKAYEQYFGPGTRLTVT.

The genes are TRBV5-8 and TRBJ1-3, with D unresolved. V was cut by 3 bases and J by 9 bases, with 4 bases left in between. This CDR3 is built from 10 residues. CDR1 and CDR2 from the germline V gene are SGHTS and YDEGEE. CDR3 nucleotide sequence: TGTGCCAGCAGCTCCAGCACCATATATTTT. Translating it yields CASSSSTIYF. Together with reference TRBV5-8 and TRBJ1-3, the CDR3 gives the full variable domain: EAGVTQSPTHLIKTRGQQATLRCSPISGHTSVYWYQQALGLGLQFLLWYDEGEERNRGNFPPRFSGRQFPNYSSELNVNALELEDSALYLCASSSSTIYFGEGSWLTVV.

This clone showed up just once. The chain carries TRBV6-5 and TRBJ1-6; a possible D gene is TRBD1 (6 bases). V shed 6 bases and J shed 14 bases, with 20 bases lying between them. This CDR3 region has 14 residues. The V gene's germline CDR1 is MNHEY and CDR2 SVGAGI. CDR3 sequence: CASSHRESKTSLHF. The CDR3 DNA sequence: TGTGCCAGCAGCCACAGGGAGTCGAAGACCTCCCTCCACTTT.